This record looks at one T cell receptor beta chain sequence and its context. Its antigen is currently not known. It has no much larger one-base neighbor in the sample; base qualities were not kept. The trial excluded patients who had a history of autoimmune disease or were on systemic immunosuppression. Peripheral blood for TCR sequencing was collected from all dose cohorts at baseline, on cycle 4 day 1, and on cycle 7 day 1. Samples came from an open-label, multicenter, first-in-human phase I dose-escalation trial of ivuxolimab. The trial enrolled adults with locally advanced or metastatic head and neck squamous cell, hepatocellular, melanoma or renal cell carcinoma. Before TCR sequencing, CD4+ and CD8+ T cells were separately sorted from peripheral blood. This sample stems from a study of OX40 agonist ivuxolimab in advanced cancers. About the full investigation: Ivuxolimab was a fully human IgG2 agonistic monoclonal antibody targeting the costimulatory receptor OX40 (CD134). Prior anti-PD-1, anti-PD-L1 or anti-CTLA-4 therapy was permitted, and about two fifths of dose-escalation patients had received checkpoint inhibitors. Of the approximately 50 dose-escalation patients, hepatocellular carcinoma was present in about 20, melanoma in about 15, renal cell carcinoma in 9 and head and neck cancer in 9. In the dose-escalation cohort, around 80% of patients were male, and the mean age was roughly 60 years with a range of roughly 23 to 79. The paper reports the monotherapy dose-escalation portion (N of about 52 patients) of the phase I ivuxolimab trial. Intravenous ivuxolimab was administered to patients every 2 weeks at six dose levels: 0.01, 0.1, 0.3, 1.5, 3 and 10 mg/kg. The purpose of peripheral TCRbeta sequencing was to test whether ivuxolimab changed TCR sequence diversity and led to clonal T-cell expansion. Three dose-escalation patients achieved partial responses, one with hepatocellular carcinoma and two with cutaneous melanoma.

Genomic DNA was isolated from the sorted cells so that the TCRbeta CDR3 region could be sequenced. The immunoSEQ Assay was used to sequence the TCRbeta CDR3 regions. TCRdb mirrors the immuneACCESS table, restricted to in-frame sequences. Some clones are absent from its copies; in checked studies, under half trace to an unresolved V gene, and the reason for the others is unknown. The sample yields some 10,000 clones; about 86% were counted once. More than 10% of the sample is in the top ten clones. The CDR3 runs 13 amino acids, cysteine and phenylalanine included. Left in the record is the CDR3 DNA by itself, 39 bases read in frame from the first base. Between the V and J ends, shortened by 6 bases and 1 base respectively, the junction contains 7 bases. The germline V gene encodes CDR1 LNHDA and CDR2 SQIVND (reference sequence). Study-wide findings and limitations: Which antigens the clonally expanded peripheral T cells were specific for was not determined. After ivuxolimab, CD8+ T cells had more expanded clones than CD4+ T cells on average. Low levels of normalized T-cell clonal expansion were also shown by some nonresponding patients. Clonal expansion of both CD4+ and CD8+ blood T cells was observed from baseline to week 6 at doses 0.1 to 3.0 mg/kg. In the 0.1-3.0 mg/kg groups, partial responders were among the patients with the lowest normalized peripheral clonal expansion, particularly in CD8+ T cells.

This sequence uses TRBV19 and TRBJ2-1, with no confident D gene call. The TCR originated in an adult with an advanced solid tumor such as melanoma, head and neck, liver or kidney cancer. The source was CD4+ or CD8+ T cells sorted from blood, collected in a trial of the OX40 agonist ivuxolimab. The CDR3 amino acid sequence is: CASSSMSYNEQFF. The nucleotide sequence is given as TGTGCCAGTAGCTCCATGTCCTACAATGAGCAGTTCTTC.